This T cell receptor beta chain was captured in a study of blood T cell repertoires in COVID-19. CDR1 LNHDA and CDR2 SQIVND come from the germline V gene (reference sequence). V was cut by 3 bases and J by 7 bases, with 13 bases left in between. The CDR3 covers 14 residues. Here immunoSEQ multiplex PCR was the method, and the copy in TCRdb shows in-frame clones only, minus some. The sample holds 90,000 to 120,000 clones, around nine tenths seen once. The receptor was derived from a human donor in a cohort sampled during active COVID-19. The material sequenced was peripheral blood. The chain recombines TRBV19 with TRBJ1-5, with TRBD1 as a possible D gene (5 bases). CDR3 DNA: TGTGCCAGTAGTATGGGTCCAGGGTACCAGCCCCAGCATTTT. Translated, it gives CASSMGPGYQPQHF.